Listed below are T cell receptor beta chains from one sample, sequenced in a study of CD8+ T cells in alopecia areata. Sequencing used immunoSEQ multiplex PCR; TCRdb keeps in-frame clones, though not all of them. The sample holds 150,000 or so clones; over 80% are singletons and the top ten take roughly 16%. The specimen was CD8+ T cells sorted from blood, collected at week 0. The receptors derive from a human donor with alopecia areata. Both conserved end residues are trimmed from each CDR3. The order of the fields is V gene, J gene, CDR3 protein.

V: TRBV2; J: TRBJ2-1; CDR3: ASSDPGNLGDEQF
V: TRBV7-6; J: TRBJ2-5; CDR3: ASSLVQRGNQETQY
V: TRBV5-1; J: TRBJ2-7; CDR3: ASSLEATSYEQY
V: TRBV27; J: TRBJ2-7; CDR3: ASSQGYEQY
V: TRBV27; J: TRBJ2-7; CDR3: ASRPGGIYEQY
V: TRBV5-1; J: TRBJ2-1; CDR3: ASSFDIYNEQF
V: TRBV27; J: TRBJ2-7; CDR3: ASSPGQVSYEQY
V: TRBV27; J: TRBJ2-1; CDR3: ASSWGGEQF
V: TRBV4-1; J: TRBJ2-2; CDR3: ASSLPTSADTGELF
V: TRBV7-6; J: TRBJ2-7; CDR3: ASSRPGPRVAQY
V: TRBV9; J: TRBJ2-2; CDR3: ASSGGTSGTGELF
V: TRBV7-9; J: TRBJ2-7; CDR3: ASSLADGRSYEQY
V: TRBV15; J: TRBJ1-2; CDR3: ATSSPNLQGYYGYT
V: TRBV30; J: TRBJ1-1; CDR3: AWSWSGTEAF
V: TRBV27; J: TRBJ1-2; CDR3: ASGTGGNYGYT
V: TRBV25-1; J: TRBJ2-3; CDR3: ASSDWGVRSTDTQY
V: TRBV6-1; J: TRBJ2-6; CDR3: ASSVGPSATGANVLT
V: TRBV7-9; J: TRBJ2-7; CDR3: ASSVGVDYEQY
V: TRBV5-6; J: TRBJ2-7; CDR3: ASSFTQGNTYEQY
V: TRBV6-1; J: TRBJ2-7; CDR3: ASSDPPRGRDEQY
V: TRBV2; J: TRBJ2-1; CDR3: ASIPEGSNEQF
V: TRBV7-9; J: TRBJ2-7; CDR3: ASSPNRTEGIYEQY
V: TRBV29-1; J: TRBJ2-7; CDR3: SSRDGSWEQY
V: TRBV6-1; J: TRBJ1-1; CDR3: ASSEFYWGGEAF
V: TRBV4-1; J: TRBJ2-2; CDR3: ASSQAPDRVISGELF
V: TRBV18; J: TRBJ1-5; CDR3: ASSFSQGDDSNQPQH
V: TRBV30; J: TRBJ1-2; CDR3: AWNGGQGTSFNLGT
V: TRBV29-1; J: TRBJ2-7; CDR3: SANEAAEQY
V: TRBV7-9; J: TRBJ2-1; CDR3: ASSLPRLAGAYNEQF
V: TRBV9; J: TRBJ2-5; CDR3: ASSPPPGGVGETQY
V: TRBV10-2; J: TRBJ1-2; CDR3: ASIQGVLGYVYSGAGYT